Following are 18 T cell receptor beta chains from one sample sequenced in a study of spatial heterogeneity in lung cancer. TCRdb passed the 5' RACE reads through MiXCR, listing each CDR3 protein once. The data contain over 15,000 distinct CDR3 sequences, roughly 6.5% of them singletons. Time point meaning: blood at routine non-recurrence follow-up after resection. Sequenced here: PBMCs, sampled at follow-up. The receptors shown here come from a male donor with early-stage non-small cell lung cancer.

This clonotype occurred many times. The chain recombines TRBV9 with TRBJ2-3; D is unresolved. V lost 0 bases and J lost 5, with 7 bases in between. Germline assignment: CDR1 SGDLS and CDR2 YYNGEE. CDR3 length equals 13 residues. The CDR3: CASSVALEDTQYF. For the CDR3, the DNA is TGTGCCAGCAGCGTAGCCTTAGAAGATACGCAGTATTTT.

This clonotype was observed many times. The chain combines TRBV7-2 with TRBJ2-3; D might be TRBD2 (7 bases). V lost 7 bases, J lost 5 bases, and 16 bases lay in between. In germline, CDR1 is SGHTA, CDR2 FQGNSA. CDR3 length: 14 residues. The CDR3 coding sequence is TGTGCCAGCAAGGCGGGGGCCACCGGAGATACGCAGTATTTT. This encodes CASKAGATGDTQYF.

This clonotype was seen ten or more times. The V gene is TRBV7-9, the J gene TRBJ1-6; D is possibly TRBD1 (5 bases). The CDR3 runs 11 residues. Germline loops: CDR1 SEHNR, CDR2 FQNEAQ (reference sequence). Trimming shortened V by 6 bases and J by 11 bases, and 8 bases separated the two germline ends. The CDR3, as DNA: TGTGCCAGCAGTGGGGGGGCACCCCTCCACTTT. This codes for CASSGGAPLHF.

This clonotype appeared many times. The chain couples TRBV12-3 or TRBV12-4 to TRBJ2-3; 8 bases align to TRBD1. V was clipped by 7 bases and J by 3 bases; unmatched bases: 9. This CDR3 has 15 amino acids. CDR3 residues: CASNPRQGLTDTQYF. The CDR3 DNA follows: TGTGCCAGCAACCCTCGACAGGGGTTGACAGATACGCAGTATTTT.

This clonotype was picked up many times. This chain's CDR3 is CASSSLEGTYGYTF. In DNA, the CDR3 is TGTGCCAGCAGTTCCCTTGAGGGGACCTATGGCTACACCTTC. This rearrangement joins TRBV25-1 to TRBJ1-2, with D maybe TRBD1 (5 bases). Germline-derived CDR1 and CDR2 are MGHDK and SYGVNS. V dropped 5 bases and J dropped 4 bases, with 14 bases sitting between them. The CDR3 sequence is 14 residues long.

This clonotype was counted at least ten times. The chain's CDR3 is CASSVASATDTQYF. CDR3 DNA sequence: TGTGCCAGCAGCGTAGCGTCGGCCACAGATACGCAGTATTTT. The chain has TRBV9 and TRBJ2-3, with D uncertain. Between the trimmed V and J ends, which lost 0 bases and 2 bases, there was a span of 7 bases. Looked up from germline, CDR1 is SGDLS and CDR2 is YYNGEE. The CDR3 is 14 residues long.

This clonotype is termed medium-sized (0.01 to 0.1%). CDR3 DNA: TGCAGCGCCCTGACTAGCGGGACGGGCGAGCAGTACTTC. It translates to CSALTSGTGEQYF. V usage is TRBV29-1 and J usage is TRBJ2-7; TRBD2 agrees at 11 bases. The CDR3 is 13 residues long. V lost 7 bases to trimming and J lost 6 bases; unmatched junction nucleotides: 8. Germline CDR1 is SQVTM and CDR2 is ANQGSEA.

This clonotype was seen repeatedly, ten times or more. The chain is built from TRBV28 and TRBJ1-2, with D unclear. The CDR3 sequence is 12 residues long. Germline CDR1 MDHEN, CDR2 SYDVKM. V lost 8 bases, J lost 7 bases, and 14 bases lay in between. The CDR3 region is CASSDGRGGYTF. The CDR3 DNA follows: TGTGCCAGCTCGGACGGGAGAGGTGGCTACACCTTC.

This clonotype has a count of ten or more. The rearrangement links TRBV10-3 to TRBJ2-1; 10 bases are shared with TRBD2. The junction had 5 bases not matched to a gene; V was cut back by 5 bases and J by 4 bases. This CDR3 is built from 15 residues. Germline V gene sequence: CDR1 ENHRY, CDR2 SYGVKD. CDR3: CAISRETSGYNEQFF. DNA of the CDR3: TGTGCCATCAGTCGGGAGACTAGCGGGTACAATGAGCAGTTCTTC.

A note on this clonotype: This may come from a read error, since a much larger clone is one base off. This CDR3 reads CASSIQGGQHF. The DNA for the CDR3 is TGTGCCAGCAGTATACAGGGTGGGCAGCACTTC. The chain recombines TRBV12-3 or TRBV12-4 with TRBJ2-5; D possibly corresponds to TRBD1 (6 bases). This CDR3 comprises 11 residues.

There are a few counts of this clonotype. This chain uses TRBV12-3 or TRBV12-4 with TRBJ2-3; 10 bases align to TRBD2. This CDR3 contains 13 residues. With V trimmed by 4 bases and J by 6 bases, 1 base remained unmatched. The CDR3 DNA follows: TGTGCCAGCAGTTCACTAGCGGGGGATACGCAGTATTTT. It translates to CASSSLAGDTQYF.

This clonotype was observed at least ten times. V usage is TRBV20-1 and J usage is TRBJ1-5; D uncertain. V lost 0 bases and J lost 1, with 10 bases in between. This CDR3 region has 15 residues. Germline values: CDR1 DFQATT, CDR2 SNEGSKA (reference sequence). The DNA for the CDR3 is TGCAGTGCTAGAGATCCTAGGGAGAGCAATCAGCCCCAGCATTTT. The encoded protein is CSARDPRESNQPQHF.

The rearrangement uses TRBV12-3 or TRBV12-4 and TRBJ2-5, with no clear D. V lost 2 bases and J lost 3, with 7 bases in between. The CDR3 covers 13 residues. The CDR3: CASSLRVKETQYF. The CDR3 bases are TGTGCCAGCAGTTTACGGGTCAAAGAGACCCAGTACTTC.

This clonotype appeared many times. This rearrangement joins TRBV2 to TRBJ2-4; no clear D gene. From germline, CDR1 is SNHLY and CDR2 FYNNEI. The CDR3 extends over 14 amino acids. V was pared by 5 bases and J by 0 bases, with 8 bases between. The DNA of the CDR3 is TGTGCCAGCAGTCAGGACGTAGCCAAAAACATTCAGTACTTC. Its protein product is CASSQDVAKNIQYF.

This clonotype was picked up many times. V usage is TRBV12-3 or TRBV12-4 and J usage is TRBJ2-3; 13 bases are shared with TRBD2. This CDR3 spans 16 amino acids. V lost 0 bases to trimming and J lost 6 bases; unmatched junction nucleotides: 3. This CDR3 is CASSLALAGGPDTQYF. CDR3 nucleotides: TGTGCCAGCAGTTTAGCACTAGCGGGAGGGCCGGATACGCAGTATTTT.

This clonotype was found many times. J is TRBJ2-5 and V is TRBV7-2; D not certain. Trimming cost V 5 bases and J 0 bases, with 4 bases left between them. The germline CDR1 and CDR2 sequences are SGHTA and FQGNSA. The CDR3 extends over 12 amino acids. CDR3 residues: CASSRYQETQYF. The DNA of the CDR3 is TGTGCCAGCAGCCGATACCAAGAGACCCAGTACTTC.

The chain has TRBV27 and TRBJ2-4, with D perhaps TRBD1 or TRBD2 (5 bases each). CDR3 length equals 14 residues. Per the germline V gene, CDR1 is MNHEY and CDR2 is SMNVEV (reference sequence). V lost 3 bases and J 7 bases, leaving 13 bases between the germline ends. The CDR3 here is CASSLSGPGNIQYF. CDR3 bases: TGTGCCAGCAGTTTGTCGGGGCCGGGGAACATTCAGTACTTC.

This clonotype has ten or more counts. The chain has TRBV6-2 or TRBV6-3 and TRBJ1-5; 8 bases line up with TRBD1. The CDR3 contains 17 residues. Germline loops: CDR1 MNHEY, CDR2 SVGEGT. Trimming took 6 bases from V and 2 from J; bases not matched to a gene: 12. The CDR3 nucleotides are TGTGCCAGCAGACCCGGGACAGGTGGACCAGGCAATCAGCCCCAGCATTTT. As protein: CASRPGTGGPGNQPQHF.